The sequence of this T cell receptor beta chain was determined in a study of response to subunit inactivated influenza vaccine. A word on this clonotype: Its antigen is as yet unknown.

V was cut by 5 bases and J by 11 bases, with 14 bases left in between. This CDR3 is 12 amino acids long. Germline lookup yields CDR1 MNHEY and CDR2 SMNVEV (reference sequence). A single record per CDR3 protein comes from TCRdb applying MiXCR to the RT-PCR reads. The sample includes some 800,000 distinct CDR3 sequences, about 20% of them seen just once. Study-wide findings and caveats: New T cells are recruited in small numbers by each seasonal influenza vaccination, according to the authors' suggestion.

The chain is built from TRBV27 and TRBJ2-3; D assignment may be TRBD1 or TRBD2 (7 bases each). The source is a man aged 50-59 years who received an inactivated influenza vaccine. The material was PBMCs from blood, obtained 4 to 6 days after vaccination. CDR3 region: CASSQQRDRQYF. The CDR3 DNA reads TGTGCCAGCAGTCAACAGCGGGACAGGCAGTATTTT.